This TCR beta chain is drawn from a study of cytomegalovirus exposure and HLA in healthy donors. Researchers ran the PCR with 60 Vbeta and 13 Jbeta primers. Sequenced by immunoSEQ multiplex PCR; TCRdb stores in-frame clones only, minus some. The profile shows about 160,000 clones, 76% of them singletons. Per germline, CDR1 LNHNV and CDR2 YYDKDF (reference sequence). The CDR3 loop spans 15 amino acids. Deletions cut 1 base from V and 1 base from J, with 10 bases between. This sequence originates from a female donor in good health and CMV-seronegative. This chain uses TRBV15 with TRBJ1-1; D gene uncertain. Input material: PBMCs. The CDR3 nucleotides read TGTGCCACCAGCAGAGTAACCCGGGAGAACACTGAAGCTTTCTTT. Encoded protein: CATSRVTRENTEAFF.